The clone carrying this T cell receptor beta chain came up a few times. What it recognizes is unknown. This record belongs to a study of beta chain features in type 1 diabetes. Markers CD45RO/CCR7/CD25/CD127/CD95/CD27 served to sort CD4+ naive, central memory, regulatory and stem cell-like memory cells. The CDR3 is made up of 16 amino acids. From germline, CDR1 is SNHLY and CDR2 FYNNEI. The V gene lost 3 bases and the J gene lost 0 bases, with 12 bases spanning the gap. Whole-study results and caveats: For Type 1 diabetes patients, all four CD4+ subsets carried TCRB CDR3s that were moderately but significantly shorter. Comparison showed that naive, central memory and Treg TCRB repertoires appeared more similar among patients than among healthy donors. Lower insertion and higher deletion counts appeared at VDJ junctions in type 1 diabetes patients.

The sequenced template was cDNA made from the entire isolated RNA. Sequencing used immunoSEQ multiplex PCR; TCRdb keeps in-frame clones, though not all of them. The repertoire holds some 360,000 clones, with 15% to 20% as singletons. Sequencing was performed on naive CD4+ T cells from blood. The TCR comes from a woman between 18 and 30 years old in good health. The gene calls are TRBV2 and TRBJ2-1; D unresolved. The CDR3 protein is CASSEGYISSYNEQFF. CDR3 sequence (DNA): TGTGCCAGCAGTGAGGGCTACATAAGCTCCTACAATGAGCAGTTCTTC. The full variable domain, rest sourced from reference TRBV2 and TRBJ2-1, is EPEVTQTPSHQVTQMGQEVILRCVPISNHLYFYWYRQILGQKVEFLVSFYNNEISEKSEIFDDQFSVERPDGSNFTLKIRSTKLEDSAMYFCASSEGYISSYNEQFFGPGTRLTVL.